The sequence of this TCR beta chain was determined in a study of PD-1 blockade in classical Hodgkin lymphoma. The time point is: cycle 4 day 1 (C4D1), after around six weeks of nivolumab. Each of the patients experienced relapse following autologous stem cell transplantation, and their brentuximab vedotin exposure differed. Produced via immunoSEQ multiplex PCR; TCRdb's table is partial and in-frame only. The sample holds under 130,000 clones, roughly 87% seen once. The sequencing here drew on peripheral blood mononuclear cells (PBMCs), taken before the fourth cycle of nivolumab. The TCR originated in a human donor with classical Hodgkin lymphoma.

As DNA, the CDR3 is TGTGCCAGCACTCCGGGACAGGCCATCCCGCGGGAGCTGTTTTTT. Amino acids: CASTPGQAIPRELFF. V usage is TRBV11-1 and J usage is TRBJ2-2, with 8 bases identical to TRBD1. This CDR3 is built from 15 residues. J was trimmed by 9 bases and V by 7 bases; bases with no gene match: 13. The V gene's germline CDR1 is SGHAT and CDR2 FQDESV (reference sequence).